This T cell receptor beta chain was sequenced during a study of blood T cell repertoires in COVID-19. In the original processing: The assay estimated nucleated cells by amplifying reference gene primers. TCRdb keeps only in-frame clones here, not all; method: immunoSEQ multiplex PCR. Clone size and the V and J calls come from that table; the DNA yielded D and trimming. The sample contains around 70,000 clones, about four fifths of which appear only once. CDR1 is SGHVS, CDR2 FQNEAQ, per germline. There are 14 residues in the CDR3. Trimming took off 2 bases at V and 3 bases at J, with 10 bases between the two ends.

The rearrangement uses TRBV7-8 and TRBJ1-1; D unresolved. Sequenced input: peripheral blood. This clonotype originated in a human donor in a cohort sampled during active COVID-19. The CDR3 sequence is CASSLQLMDTEAFF. The CDR3 DNA is TGTGCCAGCAGCTTACAACTAATGGACACTGAAGCTTTCTTT.